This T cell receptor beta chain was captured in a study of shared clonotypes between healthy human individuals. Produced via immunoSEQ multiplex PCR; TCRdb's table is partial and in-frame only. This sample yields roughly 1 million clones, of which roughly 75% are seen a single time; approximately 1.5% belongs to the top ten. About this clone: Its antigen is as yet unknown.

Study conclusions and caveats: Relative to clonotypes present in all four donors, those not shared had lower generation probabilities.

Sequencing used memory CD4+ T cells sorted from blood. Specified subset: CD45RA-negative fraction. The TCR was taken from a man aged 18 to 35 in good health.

Written as DNA, the CDR3 is TGTGCCTGGAGTCCACAGGGGGTGGAGACCCAGTACTTC. This encodes CAWSPQGVETQYF. The chain employs TRBV30 and TRBJ2-5, with 8 bases fitting TRBD1. This CDR3 spans 13 amino acids. V shed 2 bases, J shed 5 bases, and the junction held 4 bases outside the gene matches. Germline V gene sequence: CDR1 GTSNPN, CDR2 SVGIG (reference sequence).